This T cell receptor (beta chain) was captured in a study of blood T cells in healthy people across ages. Through a sample-barcoded 5' primer and a J-beta primer mix, a second PCR was run for about 6 to 12 cycles. A single record per CDR3 protein comes from TCRdb applying MiXCR to the 5' RACE reads. This table holds about 580,000 distinct CDR3 sequences, 47% found once. Donors were systemically healthy Caucasian individuals from Russia aged 6 to 90 years. The sample, around 9.9 milliliters of peripheral blood, was drawn from each donor. V trimming: 4 bases; J trimming: 3 bases; junction bases outside the gene matches: 5. The CDR3 totals 14 residues. CDR1 SQVTM and CDR2 ANQGSEA come from the germline V gene.

The sequence was obtained from a man aged 80 or over in good health. Sequencing was performed on blood. This chain connects TRBV29-1 to TRBJ2-7; TRBD1 matches 11 bases. The CDR3 region is CSVGRGQGGYEQYF. In DNA form, the CDR3 reads TGCAGCGTTGGGAGGGGACAGGGGGGCTACGAGCAGTACTTC.